The 31 T cell receptor beta chains in this list originate from one sample, sequenced in a study of blood T cell repertoires in COVID-19. TCRdb's table, derived via immunoSEQ multiplex PCR, lists solely in-frame clones and lacks some. The sample holds 140,000 to 150,000 clones, 75% to 90% seen once. Sequencing was performed on peripheral blood. Receptors were obtained from a human donor in a cohort sampled during active COVID-19.

The chain employs TRBV6-6 and TRBJ1-1; D is unresolved. V lost 4 bases and J lost 5, with 14 bases in between. The CDR3 contains 14 residues. Germline V gene data show CDR1 as MNHNY and CDR2 as SVGAGI (reference sequence). The CDR3 loop reads CASSSSDGETEAFF. CDR3 sequence (DNA): TGTGCCAGCAGTTCCTCGGACGGGGAGACTGAAGCTTTCTTT.

J is TRBJ1-5 and V is TRBV4-1; possible D gene TRBD1, 6 bases. CDR1 is MGHRA, CDR2 YSYEKL, per germline. The ends were cut back, 4 bases at V and 9 bases at J, with 22 bases in the middle. This CDR3 has 16 amino acids. CDR3 protein: CASSRLQVGDIRPQHF. For the CDR3, the DNA is TGCGCCAGCAGCCGGCTCCAGGTAGGGGACATACGGCCCCAGCATTTT.

Written as DNA, the CDR3 is TGTGCCAGCAGTTTGGACTACTATGGCTACACCTTC. This codes for CASSLDYYGYTF. The rearrangement joins TRBV6-2 or TRBV6-3 to TRBJ1-2; D unresolved. CDR1 and CDR2 from the germline V gene are MNHEY and SVGEGT. The CDR3 is 12 amino acids. V lost 4 bases and J 3 bases, leaving 6 bases between the germline ends.

V is TRBV9 and J is TRBJ2-3, with 8 bases that match TRBD1. V lost 2 bases and J lost 3; bases outside the gene matches: 8. The CDR3 is made up of 16 amino acids. Per the germline V gene, CDR1 is SGDLS and CDR2 is YYNGEE. The DNA of the CDR3 is TGTGCCAGCAGCGTGTCGGGAGACAGGGGAACAGATACGCAGTATTTT. Translated: CASSVSGDRGTDTQYF.

The CDR3 region has the DNA TGTGCCAGCAGCCCGTACGGGACAGGGAAGGGCTACACCTTC. Translated: CASSPYGTGKGYTF. The rearrangement links TRBV27 to TRBJ1-2, with 9 bases that match TRBD1. The CDR3 covers 14 residues. Looked up from germline, CDR1 is MNHEY and CDR2 is SMNVEV (reference sequence). With 6 bases clipped from V and 8 bases from J, the junction kept 10 bases outside the gene matches.

The rearrangement uses TRBV7-2 and TRBJ2-3, with TRBD2 as a possible D gene (5 bases). The CDR3 is 12 amino acids. Germline values: CDR1 SGHTA, CDR2 FQGNSA. Deletions cut 5 bases from V and 4 bases from J, with 7 bases between. CDR3 loop: CASSPGADTQYF. In DNA, the CDR3 is TGTGCCAGCAGCCCCGGGGCAGATACGCAGTATTTT.

The chain is built from TRBV7-8 and TRBJ2-7; tentatively, D is TRBD1 (5 bases). Germline-derived CDR1 and CDR2 are SGHVS and FQNEAQ. The CDR3 spans 15 residues. Trimming removed 1 base at V and 1 base at J, with 11 bases between. The CDR3 sequence: CASSLGVGASYEQYV. The CDR3 DNA reads as TGTGCCAGCAGCTTAGGAGTAGGGGCGTCCTACGAGCAGTACGTC.

The chain is built from TRBV18 and TRBJ2-5; TRBD1 agrees at 7 bases. Germline V lookup: CDR1 KGHSH, CDR2 LQKENI. The trim removed 4 bases at V and 5 bases at J, leaving 10 bases unmatched. This CDR3 has 15 residues. For the CDR3, the DNA is TGTGCCAGCTCACAGGAAACAGGGGCTCGGGAGACCCAGTACTTC. Translating it yields CASSQETGARETQYF.

This rearrangement joins TRBV2 to TRBJ2-6; possibly TRBD2 for D (6 bases). Trimming shortened V by 5 bases and J by 0 bases, and 17 bases separated the two germline ends. Germline V lookup: CDR1 SNHLY, CDR2 FYNNEI. This CDR3 is built from 18 residues. CDR3 nucleotide sequence: TGTGCCAGCAGTTACACACCGGGAGCAAGCTCTGGGGCCAACGTCCTGACTTTC. Protein product: CASSYTPGASSGANVLTF.

The chain has TRBV4-2 and TRBJ1-4; D gene ambiguous. The V end lost 4 bases, the J end lost 0 bases, and 12 bases lay between the germline ends. This CDR3 comprises 16 residues. The germline CDR1 and CDR2 sequences are LGHNA and YNFKEQ. The CDR3 loop is CASSPRHSSTNEKLFF. For the CDR3, the DNA is TGTGCCAGCAGCCCCAGACACTCCTCAACTAATGAAAAACTGTTTTTT.

This rearrangement joins TRBV5-1 to TRBJ1-1; 8 nucleotides line up with TRBD1. V gave up 4 bases and J gave up 6 bases; unmatched junction bases: 11. The length of the CDR3 is 15 residues. The germline CDR1 and CDR2 sequences are SGHRS and YFSETQ. The CDR3 sequence: CASSAQGASTPEAFF. CDR3 DNA sequence: TGCGCCAGCAGCGCCCAGGGGGCAAGTACCCCTGAAGCTTTCTTT.

In its sample, this clone was seen a few times. V gene TRBV25-1 combines with J gene TRBJ2-7, with TRBD1 matching over 10 bases. Germline trimming cut 5 bases from V and 3 bases from J; bases unmatched to any gene: 7. The germline gives CDR1 MGHDK, CDR2 SYGVNS. The CDR3 contains 15 residues. The CDR3 region has the DNA TGTGCCAGCAGTATAGCGGGGACAGGGGTCTACGAGCAGTACTTC. It is translated as CASSIAGTGVYEQYF.

The rearrangement links TRBV19 to TRBJ1-6, with TRBD1 matching over 8 bases. CDR1 and CDR2 from the germline V gene are LNHDA and SQIVND (reference sequence). Losses at the gene ends were 3 bases for V and 5 bases for J; bases not matched to a gene: 0. The CDR3 spans 14 residues. The CDR3 sequence is CASSMDRDNSPLHF. In DNA, the CDR3 is TGTGCCAGTAGTATGGACAGGGATAATTCACCCCTCCACTTT.

The chain couples TRBV19 to TRBJ1-4; D not certain. Germline CDR1 reads LNHDA; CDR2 reads SQIVND (reference sequence). There are 12 residues in the CDR3. V lost 9 bases to trimming and J lost 7 bases, with 12 bases between them. The CDR3 sequence is CASESFGEKLFF. In DNA, the CDR3 is TGTGCCAGCGAGTCTTTTGGTGAAAAACTGTTTTTT.

The chain recombines TRBV9 with TRBJ1-2; tentative D call: TRBD1 (6 bases). The germline V and J ends were trimmed by 0 bases and 6 bases, with 12 bases remaining between them. CDR1 SGDLS and CDR2 YYNGEE come from the germline V gene. The CDR3 runs to 14 residues. The CDR3 here is CASSVDPRGNGYTF. For the CDR3, the DNA is TGTGCCAGCAGCGTAGACCCCAGGGGAAATGGCTACACCTTC.

This chain connects TRBV5-3 to TRBJ1-5; 7 bases map to TRBD1. TRBV5-3 is an open reading frame, and its role is uncertain. The junction had 3 bases not matched to a gene; V was cut back by 4 bases and J by 2 bases. The CDR3 totals 14 residues. The CDR3 sequence: CARSEGQGNQPQHF. CDR3 coding DNA: TGTGCCAGAAGCGAAGGACAGGGCAATCAGCCCCAGCATTTT.

This rearrangement joins TRBV6-5 to TRBJ1-6; 12 nucleotides line up with TRBD1. CDR1 is MNHEY, CDR2 SVGAGI, per germline. The CDR3 covers 16 residues. The J segment lost 9 bases and the V segment lost 0 bases, leaving 3 bases of the junction unmatched. The CDR3 coding sequence is TGTGCCAGCAGTTACTCGAGGGACAGGGGGCTTTCACCCCTCCACTTT. Translating it yields CASSYSRDRGLSPLHF.

The J gene is TRBJ2-5, the V gene TRBV3-1 (or the pseudogene TRBV3-2); maybe TRBD2 (5 bases). The CDR3 length is 13 residues. Trimming shortened V by 3 bases and J by 13 bases, and 18 bases separated the two germline ends. Germline lookup yields CDR1 LGHDT and CDR2 YNNKEL (reference sequence). CDR3 bases: TGTGCCAGCAGCCATGGGTCCGGGATTACCTTGTACTTC. Protein sequence: CASSHGSGITLYF.

CDR3 loop: CASSPQRGSSYEQYV. In DNA form, the CDR3 reads TGTGCCAGCAGTCCACAGCGGGGAAGCTCCTACGAGCAGTACGTC. This sequence joins TRBV6-5 and TRBJ2-7; 7 nucleotides match TRBD2. The CDR3 has 15 residues. CDR1 and CDR2 from the germline V gene are MNHEY and SVGAGI. V was clipped by 5 bases and J by 0 bases; unmatched bases: 7.

The chain links TRBV6-5 to TRBJ2-5, with D tentatively TRBD1 (6 bases). Looked up from germline, CDR1 is MNHEY and CDR2 is SVGAGI. The V end lost 6 bases, the J end lost 7 bases, and 15 bases lay between the germline ends. There are 13 residues in the CDR3. The CDR3 reads CASRKTGSATQYF. The DNA for the CDR3 is TGTGCCAGCAGAAAAACAGGGTCGGCGACCCAGTACTTC.

The genes are TRBV7-2 and TRBJ1-6, with D unresolved. This CDR3 spans 15 amino acids. Germline CDR1 reads SGHTA; CDR2 reads FQGNSA. V lost 0 bases and J lost 5, with 8 bases in between. The CDR3 DNA reads as TGTGCCAGCAGCTTAGCTTCCAATCATAATTCACCCCTCCACTTT. Residues: CASSLASNHNSPLHF.

This clone was counted between two and nine times. The genes are TRBV7-2 and TRBJ2-3; TRBD2 matches 15 bases. Germline loops: CDR1 SGHTA, CDR2 FQGNSA. Trimming at V came to 5 bases and at J to 7 bases, leaving 4 bases not matched to a gene. The CDR3 is 15 amino acids. The CDR3 loop reads CASSPGLAGGHTQYF. The CDR3 nucleotides are TGTGCCAGCAGCCCGGGACTAGCGGGAGGCCATACGCAGTATTTT. Together with reference TRBV7-2 and TRBJ2-3, the CDR3 gives the full variable domain: GAGVSQSPSNKVTEKGKDVELRCDPISGHTALYWYRQSLGQGLEFLIYFQGNSAPDKSGLPSDRFSAERTGGSVSTLTIQRTQQEDSAVYLCASSPGLAGGHTQYFGPGTRLTVL.

The rearrangement links TRBV19 to TRBJ2-7, with D tentatively TRBD2 (5 bases). Per the germline V gene, CDR1 is LNHDA and CDR2 is SQIVND (reference sequence). The CDR3 extends over 15 amino acids. The V and J ends lost 3 bases and 3 bases respectively, with 15 bases between them. CDR3 sequence: CASSMSSGGFYEQYV. In DNA, the CDR3 is TGTGCCAGTAGTATGTCTTCAGGAGGATTCTACGAGCAGTACGTC.

This clone appeared a few times. The chain employs TRBV2 and TRBJ1-5; 9 bases are shared with TRBD1. The CDR3 spans 15 residues. Trimming cost V 6 bases and J 7 bases; bases outside gene matches: 10. CDR1 and CDR2 (germline): SNHLY, FYNNEI. The chain's CDR3 is CASRGGQGIWQPQHF. CDR3 coding DNA: TGTGCCAGCAGGGGCGGACAGGGGATCTGGCAGCCCCAGCATTTT.

The V and J genes are TRBV11-2 and TRBJ1-1, with D hard to call. The V gene lost 3 bases and the J gene lost 0 bases, with 5 bases spanning the gap. CDR1 is SGHAT, CDR2 FQNNGV, per germline. The CDR3 loop spans 13 amino acids. This chain's CDR3 is CASSFQLNTEAFF. For the CDR3, the DNA is TGTGCCAGCAGCTTTCAATTGAACACTGAAGCTTTCTTT.

The chain uses TRBV19 and TRBJ1-6, with a weak D call TRBD1 (5 bases). Germline assignment: CDR1 LNHDA and CDR2 SQIVND (reference sequence). The CDR3 loop spans 15 amino acids. Trimming stripped 4 bases from V and 6 bases from J, with 13 bases between. The CDR3 DNA sequence: TGTGCCAGTAGTACAGGGTTTAGGGGTAATTCACCCCTCCACTTT. Its protein is CASSTGFRGNSPLHF.

The chain couples TRBV18 to TRBJ2-2, with D tentatively TRBD1 (5 bases). Per the germline V gene, CDR1 is KGHSH and CDR2 is LQKENI. Trimming removed 8 bases from V and 0 bases from J, with 10 bases in between. CDR3 length equals 14 residues. This CDR3 is CASDRNANTGELFF. For the CDR3, the DNA is TGTGCCAGCGACAGAAACGCGAACACCGGGGAGCTGTTTTTT.

The chain is built from TRBV4-3 and TRBJ1-1; 10 bases are a match to TRBD1. CDR3 length equals 16 residues. Germline values: CDR1 LGHNA, CDR2 YSLEER. Trimming at V came to 4 bases and at J to 1 base, leaving 6 bases not matched to a gene. Written as DNA, the CDR3 is TGCGCCAGCAGCCCCGGGACAGGGGAGGGGAACACTGAAGCTTTCTTT. Its translation is CASSPGTGEGNTEAFF.

The DNA of the CDR3 is TGTGCCAGCAGTATCGGGGTTAGCAATGAGCAGTTCTTC. Its translation: CASSIGVSNEQFF. This chain links TRBV6-5 with TRBJ2-1; D may be TRBD2 (5 bases). The CDR3 contains 13 residues. Per germline, CDR1 MNHEY and CDR2 SVGAGI. Deletions cut 5 bases from V and 6 bases from J, with 11 bases between.

The V call is TRBV27, the J call TRBJ1-5; TRBD1 is a possible D gene (5 bases). The CDR3 has 15 amino acids. Germline V gene lookup returns CDR1 MNHEY and CDR2 SMNVEV (reference sequence). The germline V and J ends were trimmed by 6 bases and 1 base, with 13 bases remaining between them. For the CDR3, the DNA is TGTGCCAGCAGGGGGGGGATCGTAAGCAATCAGCCCCAGCATTTT. The encoded protein is CASRGGIVSNQPQHF.

The chain combines TRBV11-3 with TRBJ2-2, with D possibly matching TRBD2 (6 bases). V lost 5 bases to trimming and J lost 5 bases, with 9 bases between them. Germline CDR1 and CDR2: SGHNT and YENEEA. The CDR3 sequence is 13 residues long. The CDR3: CASSTSGTGELFF. Here the CDR3 DNA reads TGTGCCAGCAGCACGAGCGGGACCGGGGAGCTGTTTTTT.